One sample yielded the 24 T cell receptor beta chains listed below, sequenced in a study of beta chain features in type 1 diabetes. Expressed TCRB transcripts got sequenced, as all isolated RNA was reverse transcribed. TCRdb keeps only in-frame clones here, not all; method: immunoSEQ multiplex PCR. The table shows 900,000 or so clones, with about a sixth occurring only once. The source material was naive CD4+ T cells from blood. These receptors all come from a woman between 18 and 30 years old in good health.

The chain uses TRBV2 and TRBJ2-1, with TRBD2 identical over 8 bases. The germline V gene has CDR1 SNHLY and CDR2 FYNNEI. This CDR3 spans 14 amino acids. Germline trimming cut 8 bases from V and 4 bases from J; bases unmatched to any gene: 7. This chain's CDR3 is CASSPGLVYNEQFF. CDR3 DNA sequence: TGTGCCAGCTCACCGGGACTAGTGTACAATGAGCAGTTCTTC. Variable domain in full (rest from reference TRBV2 and TRBJ2-1): EPEVTQTPSHQVTQMGQEVILRCVPISNHLYFYWYRQILGQKVEFLVSFYNNEISEKSEIFDDQFSVERPDGSNFTLKIRSTKLEDSAMYFCASSPGLVYNEQFFGPGTRLTVL.

This clone was observed a few times. The chain couples TRBV14 to TRBJ2-7, with no clear D. V was shortened by 0 bases and J by 3 bases, with 15 bases between the two germline ends. Germline V CDR1 and CDR2: SGHDN, FVKESK. The CDR3 contains 16 residues. In DNA form, the CDR3 reads TGTGCCAGCAGCCAAGATCGTCTAGGGCCCTTCTACGAGCAGTACTTC. Translation: CASSQDRLGPFYEQYF.

This clone has a handful of counts. This chain uses TRBV5-4 with TRBJ2-2; 8 positions agree with TRBD1. Looked up from germline, CDR1 is SGHNT and CDR2 is YYREEE (reference sequence). CDR3 length equals 16 residues. V shed 4 bases and J 4 bases; nucleotides not matched to a gene: 9. The CDR3 is CASSPRTGSGTGELFF. The CDR3 DNA is TGTGCCAGCAGCCCGCGGACAGGGTCGGGCACCGGGGAGCTGTTTTTT.

The rearrangement uses TRBV7-2 and TRBJ1-1; D gene unclear. The CDR3 loop spans 14 amino acids. Germline V gives CDR1 SGHTA, CDR2 FQGNSA. The ends were cut back, 0 bases at V and 2 bases at J, with 7 bases in the middle. This CDR3 reads CASSLAAPNTEAFF. CDR3 DNA sequence: TGTGCCAGCAGCTTAGCGGCACCTAACACTGAAGCTTTCTTT.

The chain couples TRBV7-2 to TRBJ2-7, with 7 bases aligning to TRBD2. This CDR3 spans 14 amino acids. J was trimmed by 0 bases and V by 5 bases; bases with no gene match: 4. Germline CDR1 reads SGHTA; CDR2 reads FQGNSA. In nucleotides, the CDR3 is TGTGCCAGCAGCCCCGGGGGGAGCTCCTACGAGCAGTACTTC. It specifies CASSPGGSSYEQYF.

This sequence joins TRBV9 and TRBJ2-1; the D gene is possibly TRBD2 (6 bases). Between the trimmed V and J ends, which lost 0 bases and 4 bases, there was a span of 17 bases. The CDR3 spans 17 residues. Germline assignment: CDR1 SGDLS and CDR2 YYNGEE. Here the CDR3 DNA reads TGTGCCAGCAGCGTAGCAGGAGGGTCTAGCGTATACAATGAGCAGTTCTTC. Translated, it gives CASSVAGGSSVYNEQFF.

This clone was detected a few times. The chain uses TRBV27 and TRBJ2-1, with a weak D call TRBD2 (5 bases). The V gene's germline CDR1 is MNHEY and CDR2 SMNVEV (reference sequence). This CDR3 is built from 14 residues. V lost 6 bases and J lost 6, with 15 bases in between. In DNA form, the CDR3 reads TGTGCCAGCAGCGATCTACGGACTTTCAATGAGCAGTTCTTC. It codes for CASSDLRTFNEQFF.

The rearrangement uses TRBV5-1 and TRBJ2-1; D may be TRBD2 (6 bases). This CDR3 comprises 16 residues. CDR1 and CDR2 from the germline V gene are SGHRS and YFSETQ. Trimming cost V 4 bases and J 12 bases, with 26 bases left between them. The CDR3 DNA follows: TGCGCCAGCAGCCCCAGACCTTCTGGCGGGAACGCGCCGCAGTTCTTC. It is translated as CASSPRPSGGNAPQFF.

Only a few counts were recorded for this clone. CDR3 sequence reads: CASRWSQGLDTQYF. The CDR3, as DNA: TGTGCCAGCAGGTGGTCGCAGGGTTTAGATACGCAGTATTTT. This chain connects TRBV27 to TRBJ2-3; possibly TRBD1 for D (5 bases). Germline V gene data show CDR1 as MNHEY and CDR2 as SMNVEV (reference sequence). This CDR3 has 14 residues. The germline V and J ends were trimmed by 6 bases and 5 bases, with 15 bases remaining between them.

The chain carries TRBV19 and TRBJ2-3, with D maybe TRBD1 (6 bases). The CDR3 loop spans 16 amino acids. Germline CDR1 and CDR2: LNHDA and SQIVND (reference sequence). V was trimmed by 5 bases and J by 3 bases, leaving 18 bases between them. The CDR3 nucleotides read TGTGCCAGTAGTCCCATGAGGCAGGGGACAACAGATACGCAGTATTTT. Its protein is CASSPMRQGTTDTQYF. The complete variable domain, with remaining parts taken from reference TRBV19 and TRBJ2-3, reads DGGITQSPKYLFRKEGQNVTLSCEQNLNHDAMYWYRQDPGQGLRLIYYSQIVNDFQKGDIAEGYSVSREKKESFPLTVTSAQKNPTAFYLCASSPMRQGTTDTQYFGPGTRLTVL.

This clone was counted between two and nine times. The J gene is TRBJ1-2, the V gene TRBV19; 11 bases are shared with TRBD1. J lost 4 bases, V lost 5 bases, and 9 bases had no gene match. CDR3 length: 16 residues. Germline V CDR1 and CDR2: LNHDA, SQIVND (reference sequence). The DNA for the CDR3 is TGTGCCAGTAGTGCTCCCGGGACAGGGGGTGTCTATGGCTACACCTTC. This sequence encodes CASSAPGTGGVYGYTF.

The CDR3 DNA reads TGTGCCAGCAGCCAAGGGGCCGGGACTAGCGGGGCCGGGGAGCTGTTTTTT. It is translated as CASSQGAGTSGAGELFF. This chain links TRBV4-2 with TRBJ2-2; 13 bases are shared with TRBD2. From germline, CDR1 is LGHNA and CDR2 YNFKEQ. V was clipped by 1 base and J by 6 bases; unmatched bases: 5. The CDR3 has 17 amino acids.

The chain combines TRBV10-3 with TRBJ1-2; D is uncertain. Looked up from germline, CDR1 is ENHRY and CDR2 is SYGVKD. CDR3 size: 14 residues. V was shortened by 2 bases and J by 6 bases, with 13 bases between the two germline ends. CDR3 residues: CAISEVVPADGYTF. DNA of the CDR3: TGTGCCATCAGTGAGGTTGTGCCAGCCGATGGCTACACCTTC.

V usage is TRBV18 and J usage is TRBJ1-1; D gene ambiguous. Germline-derived CDR1 and CDR2 are KGHSH and LQKENI. CDR3 length: 12 residues. Between the trimmed V and J ends, which lost 8 bases and 4 bases, there was a span of 11 bases. CDR3 residues: CASRRPPTEAFF. The CDR3 DNA reads TGTGCCAGCCGACGACCCCCCACTGAAGCTTTCTTT.

V gene TRBV7-2 combines with J gene TRBJ2-7, with 8 positions matching TRBD2. This CDR3 is built from 14 residues. V dropped 4 bases and J dropped 4; count of bases not matched to a gene: 6. Per the germline V gene, CDR1 is SGHTA and CDR2 is FQGNSA. The CDR3 DNA sequence: TGTGCCAGCAGCTCCACTAGCGGAGGTTACGAGCAGTACTTC. Protein product: CASSSTSGGYEQYF. The full variable domain, completed using reference TRBV7-2 and TRBJ2-7, is GAGVSQSPSNKVTEKGKDVELRCDPISGHTALYWYRQSLGQGLEFLIYFQGNSAPDKSGLPSDRFSAERTGGSVSTLTIQRTQQEDSAVYLCASSSTSGGYEQYFGPGTRLTVT.

With respect to this clone: The sample contains more than one DNA sequence encoding this CDR3. This chain uses TRBV18 with TRBJ2-5, with D uncertain. V dropped 3 bases and J dropped 2 bases, with 7 bases sitting between them. The germline V gene encodes CDR1 KGHSH and CDR2 LQKENI. CDR3 length: 13 residues. CDR3 sequence reads: CASSPPNQETQYF. CDR3 DNA sequence: TGTGCCAGCTCACCGCCCAATCAAGAGACCCAGTACTTC.

The chain carries TRBV5-6 and TRBJ2-1, with D perhaps TRBD2 (5 bases). The germline gives CDR1 SGHDT, CDR2 YYEEEE. The V gene lost 4 bases and the J gene lost 5 bases, with 7 bases spanning the gap. The CDR3 contains 12 residues. CDR3 loop: CASSRGDNEQFF. For the CDR3, the DNA is TGTGCCAGCAGCCGGGGAGACAATGAGCAGTTCTTC.

This clone appeared a few times. The rearrangement uses TRBV15 and TRBJ2-1, with a tentative D call TRBD1 (6 bases). Germline CDR1 is LNHNV and CDR2 is YYDKDF (reference sequence). V was trimmed by 5 bases and J by 6 bases, leaving 17 bases between them. The CDR3 is made up of 15 amino acids. The CDR3: CATSPGVRSVNEQFF. The CDR3 nucleotides are TGTGCCACCAGCCCAGGGGTCCGGAGCGTCAATGAGCAGTTCTTC.

This clone has a handful of counts. This chain links TRBV6-6 with TRBJ2-1; D is undetermined. The CDR3 is 12 residues long. Germline V gene sequence: CDR1 MNHNY, CDR2 SVGAGI (reference sequence). V lost 5 bases and J lost 5, with 7 bases in between. The CDR3 coding sequence is TGTGCCAGCAGTACATCAAACAATGAGCAGTTCTTC. It is translated as CASSTSNNEQFF.

This clone was seen more than once but under ten times. The chain has TRBV7-2 and TRBJ2-1; TRBD2 is a possible D gene (5 bases). V was trimmed by 1 base and J by 4 bases, leaving 14 bases between them. CDR3 length: 16 amino acids. From germline, CDR1 is SGHTA and CDR2 FQGNSA. The CDR3 is CASSLVRFEGYNEQFF. The CDR3 nucleotides read TGTGCCAGCAGCTTAGTTAGGTTCGAGGGTTACAATGAGCAGTTCTTC.

The chain combines TRBV4-3 with TRBJ2-3, with 7 bases that match TRBD2. Germline CDR1 is LGHNA and CDR2 is YSLEER. CDR3 length: 17 amino acids. The junction had 10 bases not matched to a gene; V was cut back by 1 base and J by 3 bases. The CDR3 nucleotides are TGCGCCAGCAGCCAAGTAGGTCGAGCGGGATCTACAGATACGCAGTATTTT. Translated, it gives CASSQVGRAGSTDTQYF.

The rearrangement uses TRBV5-1 and TRBJ2-7; D is ambiguous. This CDR3 region has 13 residues. Germline V gene sequence: CDR1 SGHRS, CDR2 YFSETQ. The ends were cut back, 4 bases at V and 13 bases at J, with 21 bases in the middle. CDR3 nucleotide sequence: TGCGCCAGCAGCCTCAAACAAGCCCAGAGGCACTACTTC. Translating it yields CASSLKQAQRHYF.

Only a few counts were recorded for this clone. The chain recombines TRBV28 with TRBJ1-2; D not resolved. Germline CDR1 is MDHEN and CDR2 is SYDVKM. Between the trimmed V and J ends, which lost 6 bases and 4 bases, there was a span of 9 bases. The CDR3 contains 12 residues. The CDR3 region is CASRTGPYGYTF. The CDR3 DNA reads TGTGCCAGCAGGACTGGACCCTATGGCTACACCTTC.

A few counts support this clone. The chain has TRBV19 and TRBJ2-2; TRBD2 agrees at 12 bases. This CDR3 comprises 18 residues. Unmatched junction bases numbered 13, after V lost 5 bases and J lost 6 bases. Germline CDR1 is LNHDA and CDR2 is SQIVND (reference sequence). CDR3 protein: CASSARLAGVFKSGELFF. Written as DNA, the CDR3 is TGTGCCAGTAGTGCAAGACTAGCGGGAGTCTTCAAGTCCGGGGAGCTGTTTTTT.